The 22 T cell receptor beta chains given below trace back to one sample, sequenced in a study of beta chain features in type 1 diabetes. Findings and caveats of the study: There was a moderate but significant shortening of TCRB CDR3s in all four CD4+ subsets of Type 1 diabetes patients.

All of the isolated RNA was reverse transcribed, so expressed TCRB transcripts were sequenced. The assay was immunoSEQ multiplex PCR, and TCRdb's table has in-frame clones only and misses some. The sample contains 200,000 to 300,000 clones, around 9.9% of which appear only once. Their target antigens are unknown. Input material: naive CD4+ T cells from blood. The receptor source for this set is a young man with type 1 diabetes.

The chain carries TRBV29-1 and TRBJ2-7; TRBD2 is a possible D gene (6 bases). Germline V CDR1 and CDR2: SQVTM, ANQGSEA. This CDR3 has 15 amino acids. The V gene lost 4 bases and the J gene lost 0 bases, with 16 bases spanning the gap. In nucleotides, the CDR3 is TGCAGCGTTGTGGCGGGGTCCCATATCTCCTACGAGCAGTACTTC. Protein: CSVVAGSHISYEQYF.

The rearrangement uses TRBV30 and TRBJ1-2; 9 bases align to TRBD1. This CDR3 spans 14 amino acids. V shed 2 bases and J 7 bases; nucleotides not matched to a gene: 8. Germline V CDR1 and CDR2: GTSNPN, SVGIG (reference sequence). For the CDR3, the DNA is TGTGCCTGGAGTACCGCCGGGACAGGGACTGGCTACACCTTC. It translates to CAWSTAGTGTGYTF.

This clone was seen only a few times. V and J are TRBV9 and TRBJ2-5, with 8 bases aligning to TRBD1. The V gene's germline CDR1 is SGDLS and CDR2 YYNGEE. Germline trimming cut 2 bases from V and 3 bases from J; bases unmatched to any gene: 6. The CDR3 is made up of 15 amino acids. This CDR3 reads CASSVLPTGEETQYF. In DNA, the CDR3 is TGTGCCAGCAGCGTTCTTCCGACAGGGGAAGAGACCCAGTACTTC. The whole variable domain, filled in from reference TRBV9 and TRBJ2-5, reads DSGVTQTPKHLITATGQRVTLRCSPRSGDLSVYWYQQSLDQGLQFLIQYYNGEERAKGNILERFSAQQFPDLHSELNLSSLELGDSALYFCASSVLPTGEETQYFGPGTRLLVL.

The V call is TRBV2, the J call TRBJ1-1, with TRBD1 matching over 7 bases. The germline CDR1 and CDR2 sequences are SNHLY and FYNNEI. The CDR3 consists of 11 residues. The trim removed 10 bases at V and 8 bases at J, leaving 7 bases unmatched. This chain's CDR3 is CATRMDREAFF. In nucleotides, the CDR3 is TGTGCCACAAGGATGGACAGGGAAGCTTTCTTT.

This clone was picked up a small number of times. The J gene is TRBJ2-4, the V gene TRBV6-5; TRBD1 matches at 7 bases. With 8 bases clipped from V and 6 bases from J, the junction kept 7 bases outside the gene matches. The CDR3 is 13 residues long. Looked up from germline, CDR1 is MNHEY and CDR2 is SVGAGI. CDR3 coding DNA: TGTGCCAGCGCCCGGGACAGAGGAAACATTCAGTACTTC. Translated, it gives CASARDRGNIQYF.

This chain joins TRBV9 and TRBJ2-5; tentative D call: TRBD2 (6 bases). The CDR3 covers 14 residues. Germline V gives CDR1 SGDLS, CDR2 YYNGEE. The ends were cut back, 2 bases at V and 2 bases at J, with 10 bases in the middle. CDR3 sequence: CASSVGGTQETQYF. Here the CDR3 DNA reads TGTGCCAGCAGCGTCGGCGGGACTCAAGAGACCCAGTACTTC.

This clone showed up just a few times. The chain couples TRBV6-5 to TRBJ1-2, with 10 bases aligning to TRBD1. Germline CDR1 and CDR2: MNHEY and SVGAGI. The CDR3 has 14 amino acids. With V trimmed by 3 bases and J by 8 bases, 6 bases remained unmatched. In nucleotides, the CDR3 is TGTGCCAGCAGTTATGGCGACAGGGGGCTCGGCTACACCTTC. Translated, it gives CASSYGDRGLGYTF.

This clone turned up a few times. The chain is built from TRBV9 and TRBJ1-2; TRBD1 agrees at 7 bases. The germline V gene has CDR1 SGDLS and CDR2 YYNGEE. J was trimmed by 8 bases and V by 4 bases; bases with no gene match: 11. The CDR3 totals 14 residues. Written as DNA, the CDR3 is TGTGCCAGCAGCCCCGACAGGGCTGATGGAGGCTACACCTTC. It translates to CASSPDRADGGYTF.

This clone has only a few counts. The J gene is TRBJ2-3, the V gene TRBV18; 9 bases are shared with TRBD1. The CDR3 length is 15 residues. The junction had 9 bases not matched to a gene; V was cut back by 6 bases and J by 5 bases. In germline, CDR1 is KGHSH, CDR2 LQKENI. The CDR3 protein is CASSPTGGSIDTQYF. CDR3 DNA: TGTGCCAGCTCCCCCACAGGGGGCTCAATAGATACGCAGTATTTT.

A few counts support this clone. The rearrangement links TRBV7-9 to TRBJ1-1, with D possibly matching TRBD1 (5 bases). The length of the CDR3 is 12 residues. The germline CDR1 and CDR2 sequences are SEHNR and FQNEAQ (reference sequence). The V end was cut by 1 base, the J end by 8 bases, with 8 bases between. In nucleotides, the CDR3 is TGTGCCAGCAGCTTAGTAGGGGAAGAAGCTTTCTTT. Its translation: CASSLVGEEAFF. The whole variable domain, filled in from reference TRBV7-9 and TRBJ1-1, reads DTGVSQNPRHKITKRGQNVTFRCDPISEHNRLYWYRQTLGQGPEFLTYFQNEAQLEKSRLLSDRFSAERPKGSFSTLEIQRTEQGDSAMYLCASSLVGEEAFFGQGTRLTVV.

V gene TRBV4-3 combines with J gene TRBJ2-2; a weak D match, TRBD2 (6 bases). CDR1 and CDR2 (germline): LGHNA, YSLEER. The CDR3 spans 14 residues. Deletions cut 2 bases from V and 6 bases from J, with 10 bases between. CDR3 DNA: TGCGCCAGCAGCCAACTAGCGAGGGCCGGGGAGCTGTTTTTT. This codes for CASSQLARAGELFF.

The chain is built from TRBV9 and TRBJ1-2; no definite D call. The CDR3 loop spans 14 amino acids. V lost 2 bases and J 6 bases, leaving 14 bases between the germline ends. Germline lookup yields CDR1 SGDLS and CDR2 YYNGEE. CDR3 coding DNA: TGTGCCAGCAGCGTCACAAGCCAGACACATGGCTACACCTTC. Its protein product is CASSVTSQTHGYTF. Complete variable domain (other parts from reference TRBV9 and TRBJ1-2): DSGVTQTPKHLITATGQRVTLRCSPRSGDLSVYWYQQSLDQGLQFLIQYYNGEERAKGNILERFSAQQFPDLHSELNLSSLELGDSALYFCASSVTSQTHGYTFGSGTRLTVV.

CDR3 nucleotides: TGTGCCAGCAGCGCCCCCAGAACCCCCAATGAGCAGTTCTTC. The encoded protein is CASSAPRTPNEQFF. This rearrangement joins TRBV2 to TRBJ2-1; D call uncertain. The CDR3 contains 14 residues. The V gene lost 6 bases and the J gene lost 6 bases, with 15 bases spanning the gap. CDR1 is SNHLY, CDR2 FYNNEI, per germline.

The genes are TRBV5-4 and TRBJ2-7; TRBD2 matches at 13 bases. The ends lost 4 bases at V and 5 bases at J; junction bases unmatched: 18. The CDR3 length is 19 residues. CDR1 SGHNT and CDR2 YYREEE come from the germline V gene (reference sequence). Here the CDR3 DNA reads TGTGCCAGCAGCGGTACACCACGGGTCCGGACTAGCGGGGGTCACGAGCAGTACTTC. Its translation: CASSGTPRVRTSGGHEQYF. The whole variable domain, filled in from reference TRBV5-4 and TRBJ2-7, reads ETGVTQSPTHLIKTRGQQVTLRCSSQSGHNTVSWYQQALGQGPQFIFQYYREEENGRGNFPPRFSGLQFPNYSSELNVNALELDDSALYLCASSGTPRVRTSGGHEQYFGPGTRLTVT.

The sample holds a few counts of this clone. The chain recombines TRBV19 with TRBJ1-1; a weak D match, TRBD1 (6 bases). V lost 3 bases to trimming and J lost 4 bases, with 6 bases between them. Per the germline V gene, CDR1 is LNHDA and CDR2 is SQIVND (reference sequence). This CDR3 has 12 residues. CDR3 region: CASSMGATEAFF. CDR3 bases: TGTGCCAGTAGTATGGGGGCCACTGAAGCTTTCTTT.

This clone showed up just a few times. In nucleotides, the CDR3 is TGTGCCACCAGCAGAGATGGACAGGGTTCCTACGAGCAGTACTTC. It translates to CATSRDGQGSYEQYF. The chain combines TRBV15 with TRBJ2-5, with 8 positions matching TRBD1. The DNA end favors TRBJ2-7, so the J call may be wrong. The CDR3 is 15 amino acids. Per the germline V gene, CDR1 is LNHNV and CDR2 is YYDKDF (reference sequence).

This CDR3 is CASSREYEQYF. CDR3 DNA: TGTGCCAGCAGTCGGGAGTACGAGCAGTACTTC. The chain employs TRBV2 and TRBJ2-7; possible D gene TRBD2, 6 bases. The CDR3 has 11 residues. The V end was cut by 5 bases, the J end by 4 bases, with 6 bases between. The germline V gene has CDR1 SNHLY and CDR2 FYNNEI.

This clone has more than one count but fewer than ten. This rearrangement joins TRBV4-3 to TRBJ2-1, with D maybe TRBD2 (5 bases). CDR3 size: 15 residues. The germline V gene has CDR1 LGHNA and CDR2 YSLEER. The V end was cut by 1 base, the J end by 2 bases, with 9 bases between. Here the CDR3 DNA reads TGCGCCAGCAGCCAAGGTCCTAGCACCTACAATGAGCAGTTCTTC. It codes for CASSQGPSTYNEQFF.

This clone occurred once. The CDR3 sequence: CAWSVEAGGTTQYF. In DNA form, the CDR3 reads TGTGCCTGGAGTGTAGAAGCGGGGGGCACTACGCAGTATTTT. The chain is built from TRBV30 and TRBJ2-3; 9 bases are a match to TRBD2. This CDR3 contains 14 residues. V shed 0 bases and J 8 bases; nucleotides not matched to a gene: 6. The germline CDR1 and CDR2 sequences are GTSNPN and SVGIG (reference sequence).

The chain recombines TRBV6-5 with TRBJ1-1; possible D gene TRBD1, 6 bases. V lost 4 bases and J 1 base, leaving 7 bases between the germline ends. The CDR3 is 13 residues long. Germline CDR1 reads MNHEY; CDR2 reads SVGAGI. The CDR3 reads CASSLGQNTEAFF. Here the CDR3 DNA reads TGTGCCAGCAGTTTGGGACAGAACACTGAAGCTTTCTTT.

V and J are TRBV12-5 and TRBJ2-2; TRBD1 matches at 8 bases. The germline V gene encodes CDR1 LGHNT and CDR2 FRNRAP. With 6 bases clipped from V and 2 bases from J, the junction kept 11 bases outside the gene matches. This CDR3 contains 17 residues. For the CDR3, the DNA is TGTGCTAGTGGCTTTCTTTACAGGGGGAGAAACACCGGGGAGCTGTTTTTT. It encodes CASGFLYRGRNTGELFF. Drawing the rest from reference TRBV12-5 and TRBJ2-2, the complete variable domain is DARVTQTPRHKVTEMGQEVTMRCQPILGHNTVFWYRQTMMQGLELLAYFRNRAPLDDSGMPKDRFSAEMPDATLATLKIQPSEPRDSAVYFCASGFLYRGRNTGELFFGEGSRLTVL.

CDR3 nucleotide sequence: TGTGCCAGCAGCGTAGGGGTCAGGAAAGGGAGTGAAAAACTGTTTTTT. Translation: CASSVGVRKGSEKLFF. J is TRBJ1-4 and V is TRBV9; D uncertain. CDR1 is SGDLS and CDR2 is YYNGEE in the germline V gene. This CDR3 has 16 amino acids. The V and J ends lost 0 bases and 7 bases respectively, with 16 bases between them.